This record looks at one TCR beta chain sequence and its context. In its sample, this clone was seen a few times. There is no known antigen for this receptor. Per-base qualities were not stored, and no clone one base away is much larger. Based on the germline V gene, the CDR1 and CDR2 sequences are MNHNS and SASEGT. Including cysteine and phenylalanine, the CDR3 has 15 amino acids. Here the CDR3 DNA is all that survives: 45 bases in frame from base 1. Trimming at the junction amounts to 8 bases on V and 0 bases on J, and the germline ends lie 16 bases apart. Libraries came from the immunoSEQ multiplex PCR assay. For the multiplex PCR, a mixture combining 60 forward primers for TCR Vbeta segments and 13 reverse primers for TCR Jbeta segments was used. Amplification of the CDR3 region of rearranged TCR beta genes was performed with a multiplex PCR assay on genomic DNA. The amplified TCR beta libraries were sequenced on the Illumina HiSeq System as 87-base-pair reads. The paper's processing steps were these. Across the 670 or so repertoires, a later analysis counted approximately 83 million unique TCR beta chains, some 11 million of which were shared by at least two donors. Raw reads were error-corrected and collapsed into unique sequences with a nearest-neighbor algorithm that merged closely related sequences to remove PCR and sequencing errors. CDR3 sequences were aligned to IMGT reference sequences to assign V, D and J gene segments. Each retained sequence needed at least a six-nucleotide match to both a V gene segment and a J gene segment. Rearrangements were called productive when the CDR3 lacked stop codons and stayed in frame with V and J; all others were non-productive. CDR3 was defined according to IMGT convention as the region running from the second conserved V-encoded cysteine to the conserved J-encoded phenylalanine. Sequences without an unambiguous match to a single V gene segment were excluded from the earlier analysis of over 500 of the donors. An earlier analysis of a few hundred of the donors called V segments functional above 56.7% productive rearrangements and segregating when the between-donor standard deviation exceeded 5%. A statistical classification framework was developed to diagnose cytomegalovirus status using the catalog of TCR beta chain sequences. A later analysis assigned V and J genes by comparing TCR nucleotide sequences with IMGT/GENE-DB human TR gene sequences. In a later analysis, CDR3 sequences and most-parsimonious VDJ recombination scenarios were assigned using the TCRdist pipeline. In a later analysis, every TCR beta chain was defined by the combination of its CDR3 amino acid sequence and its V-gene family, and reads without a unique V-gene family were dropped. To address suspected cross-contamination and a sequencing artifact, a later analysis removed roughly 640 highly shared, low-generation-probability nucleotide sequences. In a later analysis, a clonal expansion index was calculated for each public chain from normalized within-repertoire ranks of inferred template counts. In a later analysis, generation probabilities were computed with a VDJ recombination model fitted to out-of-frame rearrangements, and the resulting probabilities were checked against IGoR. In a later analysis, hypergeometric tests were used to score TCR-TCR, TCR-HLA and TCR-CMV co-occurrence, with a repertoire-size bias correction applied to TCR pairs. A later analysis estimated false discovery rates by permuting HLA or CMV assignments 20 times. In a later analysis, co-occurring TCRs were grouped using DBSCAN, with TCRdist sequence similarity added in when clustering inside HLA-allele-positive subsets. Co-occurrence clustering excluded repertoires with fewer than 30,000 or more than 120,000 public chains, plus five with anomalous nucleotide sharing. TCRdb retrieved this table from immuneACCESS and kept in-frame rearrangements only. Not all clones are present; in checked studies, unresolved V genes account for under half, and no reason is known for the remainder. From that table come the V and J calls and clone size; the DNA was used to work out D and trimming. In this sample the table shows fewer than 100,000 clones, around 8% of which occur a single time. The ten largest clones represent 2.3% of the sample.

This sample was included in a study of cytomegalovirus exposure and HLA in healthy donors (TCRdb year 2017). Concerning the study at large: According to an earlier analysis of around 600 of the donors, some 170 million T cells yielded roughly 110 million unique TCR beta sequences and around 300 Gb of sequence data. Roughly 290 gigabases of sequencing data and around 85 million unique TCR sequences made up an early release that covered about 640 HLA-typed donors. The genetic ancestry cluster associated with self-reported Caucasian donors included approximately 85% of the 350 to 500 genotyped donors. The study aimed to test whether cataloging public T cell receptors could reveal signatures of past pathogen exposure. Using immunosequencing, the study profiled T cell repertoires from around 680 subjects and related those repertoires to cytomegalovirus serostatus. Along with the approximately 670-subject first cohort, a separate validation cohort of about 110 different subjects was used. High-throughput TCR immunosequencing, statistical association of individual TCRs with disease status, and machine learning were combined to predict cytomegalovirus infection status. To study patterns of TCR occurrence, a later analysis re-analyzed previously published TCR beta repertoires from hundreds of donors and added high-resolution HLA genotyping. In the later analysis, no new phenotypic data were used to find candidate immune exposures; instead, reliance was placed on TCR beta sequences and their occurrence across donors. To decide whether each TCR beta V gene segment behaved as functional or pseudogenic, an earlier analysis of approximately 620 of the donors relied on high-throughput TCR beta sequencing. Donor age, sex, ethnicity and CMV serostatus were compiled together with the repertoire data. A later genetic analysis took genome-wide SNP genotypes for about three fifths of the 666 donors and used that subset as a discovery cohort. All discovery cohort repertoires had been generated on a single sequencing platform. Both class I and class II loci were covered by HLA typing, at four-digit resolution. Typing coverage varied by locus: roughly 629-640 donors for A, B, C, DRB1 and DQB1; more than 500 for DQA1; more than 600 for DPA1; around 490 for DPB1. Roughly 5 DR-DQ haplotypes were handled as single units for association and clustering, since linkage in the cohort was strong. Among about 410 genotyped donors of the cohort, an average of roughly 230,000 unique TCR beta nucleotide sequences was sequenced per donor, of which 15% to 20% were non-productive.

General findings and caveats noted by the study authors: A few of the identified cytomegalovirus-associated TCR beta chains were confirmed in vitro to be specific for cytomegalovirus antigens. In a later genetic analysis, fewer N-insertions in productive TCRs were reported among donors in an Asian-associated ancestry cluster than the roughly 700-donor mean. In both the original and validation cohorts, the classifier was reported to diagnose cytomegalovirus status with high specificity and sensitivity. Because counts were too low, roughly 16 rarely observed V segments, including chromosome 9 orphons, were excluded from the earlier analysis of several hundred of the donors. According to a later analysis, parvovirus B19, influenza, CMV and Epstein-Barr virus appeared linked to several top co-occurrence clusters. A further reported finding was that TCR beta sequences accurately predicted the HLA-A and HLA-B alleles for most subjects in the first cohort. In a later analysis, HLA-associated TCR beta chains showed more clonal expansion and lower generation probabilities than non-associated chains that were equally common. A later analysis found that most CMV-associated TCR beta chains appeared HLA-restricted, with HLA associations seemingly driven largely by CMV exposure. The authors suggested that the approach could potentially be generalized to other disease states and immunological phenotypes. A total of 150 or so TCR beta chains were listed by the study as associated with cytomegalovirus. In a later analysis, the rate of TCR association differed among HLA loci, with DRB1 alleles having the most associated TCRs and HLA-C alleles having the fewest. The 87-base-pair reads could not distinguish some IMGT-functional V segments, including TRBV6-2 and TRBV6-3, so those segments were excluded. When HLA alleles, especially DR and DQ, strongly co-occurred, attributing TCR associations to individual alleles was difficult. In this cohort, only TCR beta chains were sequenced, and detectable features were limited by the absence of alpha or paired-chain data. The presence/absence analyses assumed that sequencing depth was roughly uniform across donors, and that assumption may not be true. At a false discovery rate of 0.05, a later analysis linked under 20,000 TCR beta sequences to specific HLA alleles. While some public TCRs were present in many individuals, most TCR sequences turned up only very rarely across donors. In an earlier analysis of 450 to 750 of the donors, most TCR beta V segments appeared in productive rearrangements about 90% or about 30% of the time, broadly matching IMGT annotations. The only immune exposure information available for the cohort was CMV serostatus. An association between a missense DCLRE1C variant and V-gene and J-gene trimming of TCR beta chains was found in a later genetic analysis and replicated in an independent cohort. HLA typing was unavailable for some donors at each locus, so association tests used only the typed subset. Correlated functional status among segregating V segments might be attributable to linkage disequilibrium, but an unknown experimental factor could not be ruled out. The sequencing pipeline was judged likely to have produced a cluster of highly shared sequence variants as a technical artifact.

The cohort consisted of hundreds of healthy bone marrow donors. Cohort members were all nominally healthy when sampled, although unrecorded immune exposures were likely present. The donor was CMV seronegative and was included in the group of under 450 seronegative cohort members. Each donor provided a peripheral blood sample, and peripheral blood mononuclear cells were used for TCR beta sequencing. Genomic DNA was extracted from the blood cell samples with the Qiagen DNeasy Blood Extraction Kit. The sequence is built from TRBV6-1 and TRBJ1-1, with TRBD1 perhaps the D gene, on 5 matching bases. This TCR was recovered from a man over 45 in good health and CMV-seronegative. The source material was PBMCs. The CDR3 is CASLNPTGVNTEAFF. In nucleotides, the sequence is TGTGCCAGCCTAAACCCAACAGGTGTGAACACTGAAGCTTTCTTT.